This T cell receptor (beta chain) was sequenced in a study of blood T cell repertoires in COVID-19. Study-wide context: The origin of the acute and convalescent COVID-19 samples was the United States, Italy and Spain. PBMCs, B-cell-depleted T cells, or T cells were the source of the cDNA or gDNA that made up the material.

TCRdb's copy holds only in-frame clones and misses some; the assay was immunoSEQ multiplex PCR. The sample carries around 220,000 clones, around 90% recorded once. Participant age was about 18 to 89 years, and participants resided in approximately 25 US areas. The CDR3 extends over 16 amino acids. The germline V gene has CDR1 LNHDA and CDR2 SQIVND (reference sequence). V shed 1 base and J shed 1 base, with 11 bases lying between them. The genes are TRBV19 and TRBJ1-5, with D perhaps matching TRBD1 (5 bases). The sample was PBMCs or T cells enriched from blood (not recorded which). The source is a woman aged 50 to 60 with acute COVID-19. In DNA, the CDR3 is TGTGCCAGTAGTATAGGGGTCGACAGAAGCAATCAGCCCCAGCATTTT. It codes for CASSIGVDRSNQPQHF.